This T cell receptor beta chain was sequenced in a study of T cell repertoires in cytomegalovirus infection. This clonotype was observed at least ten times. TCRdb re-called the reads through MiXCR, storing one row per CDR3 protein. The sample contains about 180,000 distinct CDR3 sequences, around 14% of which appear only once. The sample taken for sequencing was PBMCs. This clonotype originated in a human donor in good health (CMV status not recorded). Some clones in this sample may be carry-over from other donors' samples.

DNA for the CDR3: TGTGCCAGCAGCTTAATGCTAGCGGGACCCTACGAGCAGTACTTC. Protein: CASSLMLAGPYEQYF. The chain carries TRBV7-8 and TRBJ2-7, with 9 bases matching TRBD2. V shed 2 bases and J 2 bases; nucleotides not matched to a gene: 4. CDR1 is SGHVS and CDR2 is FQNEAQ in the germline V gene. This CDR3 is built from 15 residues.